Listed below are T cell receptor beta chains from one sample, sequenced in a study of T cells in Graves' hyperthyroidism and ophthalmopathy. TCRdb reanalysed the multiplex PCR reads using MiXCR and keeps one entry per CDR3 protein. The repertoire includes 300,000 to 400,000 distinct CDR3 sequences, around 20% of them detected once, and around 48% sits in the top ten. Material: blood. These receptors came from a woman aged 45-65 years with Graves' hyperthyroidism. Each CDR3 is given with its conserved first and last residue. The D gene is left open where the match is weak. Clone sizes are given selectively: once, few, many, or a class where the clone is expanded.

clone_size d_call j_call v_call cdr3_aa cdr3_nt
many NA TRBJ2-7 TRBV20-1 CSAKEGTAYEQYF TGCAGTGCCAAGGAGGGGACAGCCTACGAGCAGTACTTC
NA NA TRBJ2-7 TRBV25-1 CASTQLHQYEQYF TGTGCCAGCACCCAACTACACCAGTACGAGCAGTACTTC
many TRBD1 TRBJ2-5 TRBV28 CASRIGGAETQYF TGTGCCAGCAGGATAGGGGGCGCGGAGACCCAGTACTTC
NA TRBD1 TRBJ1-5 TRBV20-1 CSARGDRASNQPQHF TGCAGTGCTAGAGGGGACAGAGCTAGCAATCAGCCCCAGCATTTT
many NA TRBJ2-7 TRBV28 CASSHPNLGTSSYEQYF TGTGCCAGCAGCCACCCAAATCTGGGGACAAGCTCCTACGAGCAGTACTTC
many TRBD2 TRBJ2-1 TRBV30 CAWLSGRANEQFF TGTGCCTGGCTTAGCGGGAGGGCCAATGAGCAGTTCTTC
many NA TRBJ2-1 TRBV11-2 CASSQLTTKRDNEQFF TGTGCCAGCAGCCAACTAACCACAAAGCGGGACAATGAGCAGTTCTTC
NA NA TRBJ2-1 TRBV5-1 CASSLAGPDKQFF TGCGCCAGCAGCTTGGCCGGTCCTGATAAGCAGTTCTTC
NA NA TRBJ2-1 TRBV7-2 CASSLTSSPSNEQFF TGTGCCAGCAGCTTGACTAGTAGCCCCTCCAATGAGCAGTTCTTC
NA NA TRBJ1-4 TRBV7-8 CASRGTGDQSGQLFF TGTGCCAGCAGAGGTACCGGGGACCAGTCAGGACAACTGTTTTTT
many TRBD2 TRBJ2-1 TRBV27 CASRYLAGVYNEQFF TGTGCCAGCAGGTATCTAGCGGGTGTTTACAATGAGCAGTTCTTC
few NA TRBJ2-3 TRBV14 CASSQDRPTDTQYF TGTGCCAGCAGCCAAGACAGACCCACAGATACGCAGTATTTT
NA NA TRBJ2-3 TRBV9 CASSVVGESTDTQYF TGTGCCAGCAGCGTAGTGGGGGAAAGCACAGATACGCAGTATTTT
NA NA TRBJ2-7 TRBV5-1 CASSLARGDPSYEQYF TGCGCCAGCAGCTTGGCTAGGGGGGACCCCAGCTACGAGCAGTACTTC
many TRBD2 TRBJ2-1 TRBV5-1 CASSLGLAGNYNEQFF TGCGCCAGCAGCCTGGGACTAGCGGGAAACTACAATGAGCAGTTCTTC
many NA TRBJ2-1 TRBV27 CASSPDRLYNEQFF TGTGCCAGCAGTCCGGACAGACTCTACAATGAGCAGTTCTTC
few TRBD1 TRBJ2-1 TRBV20-1 CSARGNDRGRINEQFF TGCAGTGCTAGAGGGAACGACAGGGGGAGGATAAATGAGCAGTTCTTC
many NA TRBJ2-1 TRBV28 CASSLLGTNEQFF TGTGCCAGCAGTTTATTGGGCACTAATGAGCAGTTCTTC
many NA TRBJ1-2 TRBV11-1 CASSLARNYGYTF TGTGCCAGCAGCTTAGCCAGGAACTATGGCTACACCTTC
many NA TRBJ1-6 TRBV12-3/TRBV12-4 CASSLATGLSSPLHF TGTGCCAGCAGTTTAGCCACAGGGCTTTCGTCACCCCTCCACTTT
few TRBD2 TRBJ2-1 TRBV20-1 CSARLAGGPSEQFF TGCAGTGCTAGACTAGCGGGAGGGCCTAGTGAGCAGTTCTTC
many NA TRBJ1-1 TRBV7-8 CASSPRRGFGAEAFF TGTGCCAGCAGCCCCCGGAGAGGGTTCGGGGCTGAAGCTTTCTTT
many TRBD1 TRBJ1-5 TRBV20-1 CSAVEGASNQPQHF TGCAGTGCTGTCGAGGGGGCGAGCAATCAGCCCCAGCATTTT
few NA TRBJ1-1 TRBV5-8 CASSLFRGMNTEAFF TGTGCCAGCAGCTTGTTCCGGGGGATGAACACTGAAGCTTTCTTT
NA NA TRBJ2-7 TRBV28 CASSLNLAAVDPASSYEQYF TGTGCCAGCAGTTTAAATTTGGCGGCAGTAGATCCGGCGAGCTCCTACGAGCAGTACTTC
few TRBD2 TRBJ2-5 TRBV5-1 CASSLAKVSGSETQYF TGCGCCAGCAGCTTGGCCAAAGTTAGCGGGAGTGAGACCCAGTACTTC
NA TRBD2 TRBJ2-2 TRBV4-1 CASSQVASSGGRGGELFF TGCGCCAGCAGCCAAGTAGCGTCTAGCGGGGGCCGAGGCGGGGAGCTGTTTTTT